What follows are 18 T cell receptor beta chains derived from one specimen sequenced in a study of T cell responses to AZD1222 COVID-19 vaccine. The data were produced by immunoSEQ multiplex PCR, yet TCRdb's version contains in-frame clones alone and is incomplete. The repertoire has approximately 96,000 clones, 90% to 95% of them found once; the top ten carry around a tenth. The sample in question was peripheral blood, obtained 28 days after the second AZD1222 dose. These receptors all come from an adult who received the AZD1222 COVID-19 vaccine.

J is TRBJ2-7 and V is TRBV9, with 7 bases that match TRBD2. Germline V CDR1 and CDR2: SGDLS, YYNGEE. The CDR3 covers 15 residues. The V and J ends lost 4 bases and 5 bases, in that order; junction bases with no gene match: 12. The CDR3 loop is CASSLGGDGQHEQYF. Here the CDR3 DNA reads TGTGCCAGCAGCCTGGGGGGGGACGGCCAGCACGAGCAGTACTTC.

The chain has TRBV6-5 and TRBJ1-5; 11 nucleotides line up with TRBD1. Germline V gene lookup returns CDR1 MNHEY and CDR2 SVGAGI. This CDR3 region has 15 residues. Trimming at V came to 4 bases and at J to 7 bases, leaving 6 bases not matched to a gene. The CDR3 is CASSWTGGAGQPQHF. CDR3 nucleotide sequence: TGTGCCAGCAGTTGGACAGGGGGCGCGGGGCAGCCCCAGCATTTT.

The chain uses TRBV11-2 and TRBJ1-5; D gene unclear. The V gene lost 5 bases and the J gene lost 0 bases, with 8 bases spanning the gap. The V gene's germline CDR1 is SGHAT and CDR2 FQNNGV. The CDR3 spans 14 residues. CDR3 sequence (DNA): TGTGCCAGCAGCACACAGAATAGCAATCAGCCCCAGCATTTT. Amino acids: CASSTQNSNQPQHF.

The chain joins TRBV28 to TRBJ1-1; D possibly corresponds to TRBD1 (6 bases). CDR3 length: 15 amino acids. V lost 5 bases, J lost 5 bases, and 18 bases lay in between. CDR1 is MDHEN, CDR2 SYDVKM, per germline. For the CDR3, the DNA is TGTGCCAGCAGTATGCTCGGGCCCCAGGGGACTGAAGCTTTCTTT. This gives the protein CASSMLGPQGTEAFF.

The chain recombines TRBV6-1 with TRBJ1-2; no clear D gene. Germline-derived CDR1 and CDR2 are MNHNS and SASEGT. This CDR3 region has 17 residues. The V end lost 1 base, the J end lost 3 bases, and 18 bases lay between the germline ends. CDR3 amino acids: CASSEVHREGFYYGYTF. CDR3 DNA sequence: TGTGCCAGCAGTGAAGTACATCGGGAAGGGTTCTACTATGGCTACACCTTC.

The chain combines TRBV3-1 (or the pseudogene TRBV3-2) with TRBJ2-7; a weak D match, TRBD2 (6 bases). The CDR3 contains 15 residues. CDR1 is LGHDT, CDR2 YNNKEL, per germline (reference sequence). The V end was cut by 5 bases, the J end by 6 bases, with 20 bases between. CDR3 region: CASSFQLATSGEQYF. The CDR3 DNA sequence: TGTGCCAGCAGCTTTCAACTAGCCACTAGTGGCGAGCAGTACTTC.

This clone has a single count. The rearrangement uses TRBV18 and TRBJ1-2, with unresolved D. The V and J ends lost 3 bases and 0 bases respectively, with 5 bases between them. CDR1 and CDR2 (germline): KGHSH, LQKENI. The CDR3 is 13 residues long. DNA for the CDR3: TGTGCCAGCTCACCCCAGGCTAACTATGGCTACACCTTC. Encoded protein: CASSPQANYGYTF.

CDR3 DNA sequence: TGTGCCAGCAGGCGGACAGAGTACAATGAGCAGTTCTTC. Protein sequence: CASRRTEYNEQFF. This chain connects TRBV28 to TRBJ2-1, with D possibly TRBD1 on 6 matching bases. Germline CDR1 MDHEN, CDR2 SYDVKM. The CDR3 has 13 amino acids. V lost 6 bases and J lost 4, with 10 bases in between.

The V gene is TRBV19, the J gene TRBJ2-1, with D perhaps matching TRBD2 (6 bases). V lost 5 bases, J lost 0 bases, and 14 bases lay in between. Germline CDR1 and CDR2: LNHDA and SQIVND (reference sequence). CDR3 length equals 16 residues. The CDR3 region has the DNA TGTGCCAGTAGTCCCCTAGGGAGGAGCTCCTACAATGAGCAGTTCTTC. It yields the protein CASSPLGRSSYNEQFF.

This clone occurred once. V is TRBV24-1 and J is TRBJ2-3, with 9 bases identical to TRBD1. Trimming took 4 bases from V and 4 from J; bases not matched to a gene: 8. The germline V gene has CDR1 KGHDR and CDR2 SFDVKD. The length of the CDR3 is 16 residues. CDR3 bases: TGTGCCACCAGTGACCCTACAGGGGGCGGAGCAGATACGCAGTATTTT. Protein sequence: CATSDPTGGGADTQYF.

V gene TRBV7-3 combines with J gene TRBJ2-3, with TRBD2 as a possible D gene (5 bases). In germline, CDR1 is SGHTA, CDR2 FQGTGA. The CDR3 runs to 15 residues. V lost 1 base and J 1 base, leaving 9 bases between the germline ends. CDR3 bases: TGTGCCAGCAGCTTAAACGGGGTACGCACAGATACGCAGTATTTT. Protein: CASSLNGVRTDTQYF.

This clone was recorded once. The chain links TRBV27 to TRBJ1-4; a possible D gene is TRBD1 (6 bases). The V end lost 5 bases, the J end lost 7 bases, and 17 bases lay between the germline ends. Germline-derived CDR1 and CDR2 are MNHEY and SMNVEV (reference sequence). This CDR3 spans 15 amino acids. CDR3 residues: CASSPGGALREKLFF. CDR3 nucleotides: TGTGCCAGCAGTCCCGGGGGGGCGCTTCGTGAAAAACTGTTTTTT.

This clone was counted a single time. The V and J genes are TRBV19 and TRBJ1-5; no clear D. The CDR3 loop spans 15 amino acids. Trimming took off 3 bases at V and 1 base at J, with 10 bases between the two ends. The V gene's germline CDR1 is LNHDA and CDR2 SQIVND (reference sequence). CDR3 amino acids: CASSMVTQSNQPQHF. CDR3 DNA: TGTGCCAGTAGTATGGTCACACAGAGCAATCAGCCCCAGCATTTT.

The chain joins TRBV28 to TRBJ1-1; D possibly corresponds to TRBD1 (5 bases). CDR1 and CDR2 from the germline V gene are MDHEN and SYDVKM. The CDR3 covers 14 residues. With 2 bases removed from V and 4 bases from J, the gap between germline ends came to 11 bases. Here the CDR3 reads CASSLIAGPTEAFF. CDR3 sequence (DNA): TGTGCCAGCAGTTTAATCGCGGGGCCCACTGAAGCTTTCTTT. Filled out from reference TRBV28 and TRBJ1-1, the complete variable domain reads DVKVTQSSRYLVKRTGEKVFLECVQDMDHENMFWYRQDPGLGLRLIYFSYDVKMKEKGDIPEGYSVSREKKERFSLILESASTNQTSMYLCASSLIAGPTEAFFGQGTRLTVV.

The chain recombines TRBV19 with TRBJ2-4; D gene uncertain. V lost 7 bases and J lost 5, with 9 bases in between. This CDR3 region has 12 residues. Germline-derived CDR1 and CDR2 are LNHDA and SQIVND (reference sequence). The CDR3 loop reads CASTTRQNIQYF. The CDR3, as DNA: TGTGCCAGTACCACAAGACAAAACATTCAGTACTTC.

The gene calls are TRBV12-3 or TRBV12-4 and TRBJ2-1, with D maybe TRBD1 (5 bases). V lost 7 bases to trimming and J lost 7 bases, with 14 bases between them. CDR3 length: 13 residues. The DNA of the CDR3 is TGTGCCAGCACCTTAAGGGGAAAGAATGAGCAGTTCTTC. Its translation: CASTLRGKNEQFF.

CDR3 protein: CASSTPLGHSPLHF. The CDR3, as DNA: TGTGCCAGCAGTACCCCGTTGGGACATTCACCCCTCCACTTT. The rearrangement joins TRBV28 to TRBJ1-6; tentative D call: TRBD1 (5 bases). The CDR3 consists of 14 residues. Germline V lookup: CDR1 MDHEN, CDR2 SYDVKM. V lost 5 bases and J 8 bases, leaving 13 bases between the germline ends. Using reference TRBV28 and TRBJ1-6 for the parts outside the CDR3, the full variable domain is DVKVTQSSRYLVKRTGEKVFLECVQDMDHENMFWYRQDPGLGLRLIYFSYDVKMKEKGDIPEGYSVSREKKERFSLILESASTNQTSMYLCASSTPLGHSPLHFGNGTRLTVT.

The J gene is TRBJ1-2, the V gene TRBV12-5; TRBD1 is a possible D gene (6 bases). Germline-derived CDR1 and CDR2 are LGHNT and FRNRAP. With 7 bases removed from V and 5 bases from J, the gap between germline ends came to 20 bases. The length of the CDR3 is 15 residues. The CDR3 nucleotides read TGTGCTAGTGCCTCTGGGACCGGGGGGCAGTATGGCTACACCTTC. This translates into CASASGTGGQYGYTF. Using reference TRBV12-5 and TRBJ1-2 for the parts outside the CDR3, the full variable domain is DARVTQTPRHKVTEMGQEVTMRCQPILGHNTVFWYRQTMMQGLELLAYFRNRAPLDDSGMPKDRFSAEMPDATLATLKIQPSEPRDSAVYFCASASGTGGQYGYTFGSGTRLTVV.